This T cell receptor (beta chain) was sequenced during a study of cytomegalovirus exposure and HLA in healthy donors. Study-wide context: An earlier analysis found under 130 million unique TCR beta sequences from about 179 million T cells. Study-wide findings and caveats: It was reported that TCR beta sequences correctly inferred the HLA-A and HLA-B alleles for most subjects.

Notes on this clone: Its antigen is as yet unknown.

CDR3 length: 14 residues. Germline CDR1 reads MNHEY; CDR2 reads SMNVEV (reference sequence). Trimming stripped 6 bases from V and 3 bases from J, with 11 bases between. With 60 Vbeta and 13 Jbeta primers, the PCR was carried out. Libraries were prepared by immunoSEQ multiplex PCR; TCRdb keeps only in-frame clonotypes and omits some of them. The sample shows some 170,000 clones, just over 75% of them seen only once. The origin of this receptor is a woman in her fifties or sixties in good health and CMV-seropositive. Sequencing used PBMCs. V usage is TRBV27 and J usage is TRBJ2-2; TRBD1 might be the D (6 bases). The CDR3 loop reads CASRRAGDTGELFF. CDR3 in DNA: TGTGCCAGCAGGAGGGCAGGGGACACCGGGGAGCTGTTTTTT.